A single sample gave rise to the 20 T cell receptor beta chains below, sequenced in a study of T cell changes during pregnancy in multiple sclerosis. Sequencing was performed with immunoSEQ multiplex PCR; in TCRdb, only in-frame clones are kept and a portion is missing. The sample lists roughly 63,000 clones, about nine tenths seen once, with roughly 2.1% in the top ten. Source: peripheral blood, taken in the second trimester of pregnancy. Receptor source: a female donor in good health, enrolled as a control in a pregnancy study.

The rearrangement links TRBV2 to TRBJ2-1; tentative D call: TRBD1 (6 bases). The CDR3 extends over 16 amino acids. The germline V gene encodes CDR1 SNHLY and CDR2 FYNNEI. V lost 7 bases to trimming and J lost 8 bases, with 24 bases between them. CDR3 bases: TGTGCCAGCACCGGGGCGACAGGACGTGTTGTCGATGAGCAGTTCTTC. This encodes CASTGATGRVVDEQFF.

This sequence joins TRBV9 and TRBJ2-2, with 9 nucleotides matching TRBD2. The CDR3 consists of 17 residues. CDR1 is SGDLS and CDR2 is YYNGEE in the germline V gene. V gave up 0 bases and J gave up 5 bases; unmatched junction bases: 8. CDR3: CASSVEEAGGFTGELFF. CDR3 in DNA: TGTGCCAGCAGCGTAGAGGAAGCGGGGGGATTTACCGGGGAGCTGTTTTTT.

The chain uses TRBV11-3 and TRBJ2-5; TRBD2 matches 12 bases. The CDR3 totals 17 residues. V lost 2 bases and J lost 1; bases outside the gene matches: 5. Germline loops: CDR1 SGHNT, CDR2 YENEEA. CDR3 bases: TGTGCCAGCAGCTTAAAGAAGACTAGCGGGGGCCAAGAGACCCAGTACTTC. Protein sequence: CASSLKKTSGGQETQYF.

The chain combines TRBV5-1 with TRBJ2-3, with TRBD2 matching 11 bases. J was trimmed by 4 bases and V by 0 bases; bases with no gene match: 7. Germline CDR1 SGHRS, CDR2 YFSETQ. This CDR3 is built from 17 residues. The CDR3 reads CASSLALAGGPPDTQYF. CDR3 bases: TGCGCCAGCAGCTTGGCCTTAGCGGGAGGGCCACCAGATACGCAGTATTTT. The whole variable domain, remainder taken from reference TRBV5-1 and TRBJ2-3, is KAGVTQTPRYLIKTRGQQVTLSCSPISGHRSVSWYQQTPGQGLQFLFEYFSETQRNKGNFPGRFSGRQFSNSRSEMNVSTLELGDSALYLCASSLALAGGPPDTQYFGPGTRLTVL.

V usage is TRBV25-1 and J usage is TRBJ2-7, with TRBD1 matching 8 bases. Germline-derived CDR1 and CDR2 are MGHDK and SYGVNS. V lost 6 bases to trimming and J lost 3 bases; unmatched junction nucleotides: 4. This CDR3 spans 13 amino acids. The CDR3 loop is CASRSGTGYEQYF. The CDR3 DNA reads TGTGCCAGCAGATCCGGGACAGGCTACGAGCAGTACTTC.

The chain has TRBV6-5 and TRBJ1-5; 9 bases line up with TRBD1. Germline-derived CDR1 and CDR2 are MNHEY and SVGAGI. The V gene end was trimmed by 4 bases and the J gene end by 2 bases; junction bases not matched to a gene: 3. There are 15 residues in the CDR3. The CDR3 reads CASSSRTGGNQPQHF. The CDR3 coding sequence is TGTGCCAGCAGTTCTCGGACAGGGGGCAATCAGCCCCAGCATTTT.

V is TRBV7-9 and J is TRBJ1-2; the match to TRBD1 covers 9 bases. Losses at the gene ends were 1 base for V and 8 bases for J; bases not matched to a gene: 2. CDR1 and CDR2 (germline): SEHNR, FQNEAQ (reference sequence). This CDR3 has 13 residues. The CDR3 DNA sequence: TGTGCCAGCAGCTTAGGGACAGGGGAGGGCTACACCTTC. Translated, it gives CASSLGTGEGYTF. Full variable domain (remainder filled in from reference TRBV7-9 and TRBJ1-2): DTGVSQNPRHKITKRGQNVTFRCDPISEHNRLYWYRQTLGQGPEFLTYFQNEAQLEKSRLLSDRFSAERPKGSFSTLEIQRTEQGDSAMYLCASSLGTGEGYTFGSGTRLTVV.

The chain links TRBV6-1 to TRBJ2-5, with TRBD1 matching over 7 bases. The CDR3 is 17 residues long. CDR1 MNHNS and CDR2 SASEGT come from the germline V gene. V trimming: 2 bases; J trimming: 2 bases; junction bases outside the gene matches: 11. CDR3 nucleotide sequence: TGTGCCAGCAGTGAATGGTGGCGGACAGGACCACAAGAGACCCAGTACTTC. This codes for CASSEWWRTGPQETQYF.

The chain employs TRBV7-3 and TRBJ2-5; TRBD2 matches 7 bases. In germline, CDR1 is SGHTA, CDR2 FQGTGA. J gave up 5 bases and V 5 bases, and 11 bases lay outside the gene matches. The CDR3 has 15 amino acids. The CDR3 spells CASSPGRGVMETQYF. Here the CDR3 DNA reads TGTGCCAGCAGCCCGGGACGGGGGGTTATGGAGACCCAGTACTTC.

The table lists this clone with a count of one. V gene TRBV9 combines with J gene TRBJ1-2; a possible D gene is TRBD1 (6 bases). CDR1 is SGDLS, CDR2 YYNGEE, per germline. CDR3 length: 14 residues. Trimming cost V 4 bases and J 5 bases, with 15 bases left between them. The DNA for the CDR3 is TGTGCCAGCAGCCCCCAGGACAGTAAATATGGCTACACCTTC. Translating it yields CASSPQDSKYGYTF.

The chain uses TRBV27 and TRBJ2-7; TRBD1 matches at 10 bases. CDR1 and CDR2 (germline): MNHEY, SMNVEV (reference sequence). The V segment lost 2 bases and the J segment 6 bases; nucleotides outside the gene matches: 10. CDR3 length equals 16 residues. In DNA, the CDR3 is TGTGCCAGCAGTTTACGACAGGGGGCGCCGACTCTCGAGCAGTACTTC. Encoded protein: CASSLRQGAPTLEQYF.

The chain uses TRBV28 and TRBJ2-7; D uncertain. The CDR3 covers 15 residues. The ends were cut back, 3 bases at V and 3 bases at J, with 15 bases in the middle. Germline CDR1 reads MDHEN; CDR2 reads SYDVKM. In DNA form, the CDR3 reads TGTGCCAGCAGTTTTAGGCGGATATCCCTCTACGAGCAGTACTTC. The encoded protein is CASSFRRISLYEQYF.

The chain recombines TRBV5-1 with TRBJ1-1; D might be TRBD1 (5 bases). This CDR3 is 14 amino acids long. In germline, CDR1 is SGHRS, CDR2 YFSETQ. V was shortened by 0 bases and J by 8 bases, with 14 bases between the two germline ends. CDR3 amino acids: CASSLEGAQMEAFF. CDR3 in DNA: TGCGCCAGCAGCTTGGAAGGGGCGCAGATGGAAGCTTTCTTT.

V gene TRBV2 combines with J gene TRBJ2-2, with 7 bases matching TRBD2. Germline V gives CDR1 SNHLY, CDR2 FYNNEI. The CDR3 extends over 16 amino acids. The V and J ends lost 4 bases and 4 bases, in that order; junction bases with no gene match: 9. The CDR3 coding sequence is TGTGCCAGCAGTGCCACCCCGGGACTAATCACCGGGGAGCTGTTTTTT. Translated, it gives CASSATPGLITGELFF.

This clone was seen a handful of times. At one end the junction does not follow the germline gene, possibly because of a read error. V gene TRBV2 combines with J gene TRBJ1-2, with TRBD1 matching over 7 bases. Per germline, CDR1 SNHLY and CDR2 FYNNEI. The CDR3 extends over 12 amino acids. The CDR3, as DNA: TGTGCCAGCAATGTCGACAGGGTCCTAACGGACTTC. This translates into CASNVDRVLTDF.

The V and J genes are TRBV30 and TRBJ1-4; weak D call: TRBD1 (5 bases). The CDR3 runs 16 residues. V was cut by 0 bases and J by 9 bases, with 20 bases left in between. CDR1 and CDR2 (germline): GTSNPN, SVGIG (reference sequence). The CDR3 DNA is TGTGCCTGGAGTGTACGGGGGGGGACTGGGGCTCAAAAACTGTTTTTT. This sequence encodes CAWSVRGGTGAQKLFF.

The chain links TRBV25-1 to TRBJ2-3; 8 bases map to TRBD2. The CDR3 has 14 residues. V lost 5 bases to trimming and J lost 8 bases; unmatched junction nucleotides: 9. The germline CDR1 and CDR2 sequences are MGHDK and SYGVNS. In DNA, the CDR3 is TGTGCCAGCAGTCAAAGCGGGGGACCTGGTACGCAGTATTTT. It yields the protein CASSQSGGPGTQYF.

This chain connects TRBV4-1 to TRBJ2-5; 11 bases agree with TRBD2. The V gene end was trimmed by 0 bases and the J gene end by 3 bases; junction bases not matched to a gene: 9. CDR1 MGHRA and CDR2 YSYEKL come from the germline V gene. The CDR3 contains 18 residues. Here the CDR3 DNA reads TGCGCCAGCAGCCAAGAGTGGCTACTACTAGCGGGGGAAGAGACCCAGTACTTC. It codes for CASSQEWLLLAGEETQYF.

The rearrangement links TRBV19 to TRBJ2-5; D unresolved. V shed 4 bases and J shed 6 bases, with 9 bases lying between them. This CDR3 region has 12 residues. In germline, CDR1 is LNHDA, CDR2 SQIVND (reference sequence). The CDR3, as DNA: TGTGCCAGTAGTAGTTCTTTCCAGACCCAGTACTTC. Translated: CASSSSFQTQYF.

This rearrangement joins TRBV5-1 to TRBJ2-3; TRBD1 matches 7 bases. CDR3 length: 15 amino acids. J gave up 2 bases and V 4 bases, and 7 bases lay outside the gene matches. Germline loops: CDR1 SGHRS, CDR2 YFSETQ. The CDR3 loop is CASSITGAFTDTQYF. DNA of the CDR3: TGCGCCAGCAGCATCACAGGGGCGTTCACAGATACGCAGTATTTT.